One sample yielded the 28 T cell receptor beta chains listed below, sequenced in a study of cytomegalovirus exposure and HLA in healthy donors. The PCR had 60 Vbeta and 13 Jbeta primers. Only in-frame clones appear in the TCRdb table, and some are missing; sequencing was by immunoSEQ multiplex PCR. Counted here are about 200,000 clones, approximately 85% occurring once; the ten biggest clones make up less than 2.5%. Sequenced input: PBMCs. Receptors were obtained from a woman aged 45-65 years in good health and CMV-seronegative.

This sequence joins TRBV2 and TRBJ1-5; D is ambiguous. This CDR3 comprises 14 residues. V lost 6 bases, J lost 0 bases, and 9 bases lay in between. CDR1 SNHLY and CDR2 FYNNEI come from the germline V gene. The CDR3 region is CASSQTYSNQPQHF. The CDR3 nucleotides read TGTGCCAGCAGCCAGACATATAGCAATCAGCCCCAGCATTTT. The whole variable domain, remainder taken from reference TRBV2 and TRBJ1-5, is EPEVTQTPSHQVTQMGQEVILRCVPISNHLYFYWYRQILGQKVEFLVSFYNNEISEKSEIFDDQFSVERPDGSNFTLKIRSTKLEDSAMYFCASSQTYSNQPQHFGDGTRLSIL.

The chain employs TRBV6-5 and TRBJ2-7, with 7 bases matching TRBD1. The germline V gene encodes CDR1 MNHEY and CDR2 SVGAGI. The junction had 7 bases not matched to a gene; V was cut back by 5 bases and J by 6 bases. The CDR3 totals 13 residues. CDR3 DNA: TGTGCCAGCAGTACCCGACAGGGTACCGAGCAGTACTTC. Translating it yields CASSTRQGTEQYF.

This rearrangement joins TRBV9 to TRBJ2-7, with 7 bases that match TRBD1. This CDR3 is 14 amino acids long. Per germline, CDR1 SGDLS and CDR2 YYNGEE. V was clipped by 7 bases and J by 5 bases; unmatched bases: 12. DNA for the CDR3: TGTGCCAGCGGGGGACAGCTAAGCCGGGACGAGCAGTACTTC. This codes for CASGGQLSRDEQYF.

The chain combines TRBV11-2 with TRBJ2-4; 10 bases are a match to TRBD1. After removal of 5 bases from V and 6 bases from J, the junction contained 10 bases not matched to a gene. Germline CDR1 is SGHAT and CDR2 is FQNNGV. CDR3 length equals 16 residues. The CDR3 sequence: CASSPRQGAVVNIQYF. CDR3 nucleotides: TGTGCCAGCAGCCCGCGACAGGGGGCGGTTGTAAACATTCAGTACTTC.

The chain combines TRBV27 with TRBJ2-5; 9 bases are shared with TRBD1. The tail of the sequence fits TRBJ2-7 better, so the J call may be wrong. The CDR3 totals 15 residues. CDR1 and CDR2 from the germline V gene are MNHEY and SMNVEV (reference sequence). CDR3 amino acids: CASSLAGTGSYEQYF. In DNA, the CDR3 is TGTGCCAGCAGTTTAGCGGGGACAGGGTCCTACGAGCAGTACTTC.

J is TRBJ2-1 and V is TRBV28; 7 bases are shared with TRBD2. Per the germline V gene, CDR1 is MDHEN and CDR2 is SYDVKM. The CDR3 has 14 amino acids. The ends lost 8 bases at V and 4 bases at J; junction bases unmatched: 8. CDR3 DNA: TGTGCCAGCCCCCCGGCGGGGGAATACAATGAGCAGTTCTTC. As protein: CASPPAGEYNEQFF.

J is TRBJ2-3 and V is TRBV10-3; 8 nucleotides line up with TRBD2. The CDR3 covers 14 residues. V trimming: 6 bases; J trimming: 2 bases; junction bases outside the gene matches: 4. Per germline, CDR1 ENHRY and CDR2 SYGVKD. The DNA for the CDR3 is TGTGCCATCAGCCCGGGACTAGTCACAGATACGCAGTATTTT. The encoded protein is CAISPGLVTDTQYF.

V and J are TRBV18 and TRBJ1-3; 7 bases match TRBD1. The V and J ends lost 3 bases and 4 bases, in that order; junction bases with no gene match: 6. The germline CDR1 and CDR2 sequences are KGHSH and LQKENI. CDR3 length: 15 amino acids. The CDR3 reads CASSPTGAGGNTIYF. CDR3 bases: TGTGCCAGCTCACCTACAGGGGCTGGAGGAAACACCATATATTTT.

V gene TRBV28 combines with J gene TRBJ1-1; D possibly corresponds to TRBD1 (6 bases). Germline CDR1 is MDHEN and CDR2 is SYDVKM. CDR3 length: 14 amino acids. Trimming shortened V by 1 base and J by 5 bases, and 11 bases separated the two germline ends. The CDR3 region is CASSLSTGRTEAFF. As DNA, the CDR3 is TGTGCCAGCAGTTTATCAACAGGGAGAACTGAAGCTTTCTTT.

This sequence joins TRBV6-1 and TRBJ2-5; 10 bases map to TRBD2. V lost 4 bases to trimming and J lost 6 bases; unmatched junction nucleotides: 11. CDR1 MNHNS and CDR2 SASEGT come from the germline V gene. This CDR3 has 16 residues. CDR3 loop: CASSAGTSAALKTQYF. CDR3 nucleotide sequence: TGTGCCAGCAGTGCTGGGACTAGCGCTGCCCTGAAGACCCAGTACTTC.

J is TRBJ2-5 and V is TRBV6-5; D is possibly TRBD2 (5 bases). Germline CDR1 and CDR2: MNHEY and SVGAGI. CDR3 length equals 14 residues. With 6 bases removed from V and 5 bases from J, the gap between germline ends came to 16 bases. CDR3 residues: CASSKTGFGETQYF. DNA of the CDR3: TGTGCCAGCAGCAAGACGGGATTCGGGGAGACCCAGTACTTC.

V usage is TRBV11-2 and J usage is TRBJ2-7; 9 bases agree with TRBD2. Germline V gene data show CDR1 as SGHAT and CDR2 as FQNNGV. Trimming cost V 4 bases and J 7 bases; bases outside gene matches: 14. The CDR3 sequence is 16 residues long. The CDR3 bases are TGTGCCAGCAGCTCTAGCGGGACTACACTAAATCGGGAGCAGTACTTC. Its protein is CASSSSGTTLNREQYF.

The chain recombines TRBV5-1 with TRBJ2-1, with 12 nucleotides matching TRBD2. CDR3 length equals 19 residues. Germline lookup yields CDR1 SGHRS and CDR2 YFSETQ. The trim removed 0 bases at V and 5 bases at J, leaving 12 bases unmatched. In DNA, the CDR3 is TGCGCCAGCAGCTTGGAAGGGACTAGCGGGTATGAAAGGGACAATGAGCAGTTCTTC. The encoded protein is CASSLEGTSGYERDNEQFF.

J is TRBJ2-7 and V is TRBV4-2; 7 bases match TRBD2. Germline lookup yields CDR1 LGHNA and CDR2 YNFKEQ. V lost 0 bases to trimming and J lost 5 bases; unmatched junction nucleotides: 7. The CDR3 consists of 15 residues. The CDR3 region has the DNA TGTGCCAGCAGCCAAGAGCACGCCCTAGCGGACGAGCAGTACTTC. This gives the protein CASSQEHALADEQYF.

The genes are TRBV6-5 and TRBJ1-2; 8 bases align to TRBD1. V gave up 2 bases and J gave up 8 bases; unmatched junction bases: 4. The CDR3 is 13 residues long. In germline, CDR1 is MNHEY, CDR2 SVGAGI. The CDR3 DNA reads as TGTGCCAGCAGTTACGGACAGGGCGGCGGCTACACCTTC. It encodes CASSYGQGGGYTF.

The rearrangement joins TRBV5-1 to TRBJ1-5; perhaps TRBD1 as D (5 bases). Trimming removed 4 bases from V and 6 bases from J, with 14 bases in between. Germline V gives CDR1 SGHRS, CDR2 YFSETQ. The CDR3 contains 14 residues. The CDR3 DNA follows: TGCGCCAGCAGCCCGGCCGGGGGAACTCAGCCCCAGCATTTT. Translation: CASSPAGGTQPQHF.

The gene calls are TRBV9 and TRBJ2-3, with 10 bases matching TRBD2. The germline V gene encodes CDR1 SGDLS and CDR2 YYNGEE. The length of the CDR3 is 13 residues. The trim removed 2 bases at V and 6 bases at J, leaving 0 bases unmatched. The CDR3 DNA follows: TGTGCCAGCAGCGTTAGCGGGAGGGATACGCAGTATTTT. This sequence encodes CASSVSGRDTQYF.

The rearrangement links TRBV28 to TRBJ2-5; 9 nucleotides align to TRBD2. V lost 6 bases to trimming and J lost 3 bases; unmatched junction nucleotides: 5. Germline V gives CDR1 MDHEN, CDR2 SYDVKM. This CDR3 is 14 amino acids long. The CDR3 sequence: CASSRLAAKETQYF. The CDR3 region has the DNA TGTGCCAGCAGCCGACTAGCGGCAAAAGAGACCCAGTACTTC.

The CDR3 reads CASSFWRATGNTEAFF. CDR3 sequence (DNA): TGTGCCAGCAGTTTTTGGCGCGCGACAGGGAACACTGAAGCTTTCTTT. The chain combines TRBV27 with TRBJ1-1, with D possibly being TRBD1 (6 bases). Germline V gene data show CDR1 as MNHEY and CDR2 as SMNVEV (reference sequence). There are 16 residues in the CDR3. Trimming left V 3 bases short and J 1 base short, with 15 bases between.

The chain couples TRBV5-1 to TRBJ2-7; 14 nucleotides agree with TRBD2. From germline, CDR1 is SGHRS and CDR2 YFSETQ. J gave up 5 bases and V 4 bases, and 14 bases lay outside the gene matches. There are 18 residues in the CDR3. CDR3 sequence (DNA): TGCGCCAGCAGCACGGGACTAGCGGGAGTTGGTAAAAGGGACGAGCAGTACTTC. Its protein is CASSTGLAGVGKRDEQYF.

This rearrangement joins TRBV18 to TRBJ2-1; D is possibly TRBD1 (6 bases). CDR3 size: 16 residues. The V end was cut by 6 bases, the J end by 8 bases, with 23 bases between. CDR1 and CDR2 from the germline V gene are KGHSH and LQKENI. The chain's CDR3 is CASSLTGTSIKDEQFF. The CDR3 DNA sequence: TGTGCCAGCTCTCTCACCGGGACATCCATTAAGGATGAGCAGTTCTTC.

The rearrangement links TRBV10-3 to TRBJ2-7; weak D call: TRBD1 (6 bases). The CDR3 runs 15 residues. The germline CDR1 and CDR2 sequences are ENHRY and SYGVKD. Trimming cost V 6 bases and J 0 bases, with 15 bases left between them. CDR3 coding DNA: TGTGCCATCAGCTCCGGACAGACCTACTCCTACGAGCAGTACTTC. Protein product: CAISSGQTYSYEQYF.

The V and J genes are TRBV6-6 and TRBJ1-1; possibly TRBD1 for D (6 bases). This CDR3 is built from 15 residues. Per germline, CDR1 MNHNY and CDR2 SVGAGI (reference sequence). V gave up 2 bases and J gave up 3 bases, with 13 bases separating them. CDR3 amino acids: CASSYSRGGDTEAFF. The CDR3 nucleotides read TGTGCCAGCAGTTACAGCAGGGGTGGTGACACTGAAGCTTTCTTT.

The rearrangement joins TRBV30 to TRBJ1-1; no definite D call. The CDR3 has 14 amino acids. The V end lost 3 bases, the J end lost 3 bases, and 14 bases lay between the germline ends. Germline values: CDR1 GTSNPN, CDR2 SVGIG (reference sequence). The CDR3 nucleotides read TGTGCCTGGAGCGACTCGCTTATGTACACTGAAGCTTTCTTT. Its translation is CAWSDSLMYTEAFF.

This clone showed up just once. The chain has TRBV19 and TRBJ2-4; D might be TRBD1 (5 bases). The CDR3 length is 16 residues. Germline CDR1 LNHDA, CDR2 SQIVND (reference sequence). With 3 bases removed from V and 5 bases from J, the gap between germline ends came to 17 bases. The CDR3 is CASSMAAGRWENIQYF. CDR3 nucleotide sequence: TGTGCCAGTAGTATGGCGGCAGGGCGATGGGAAAACATTCAGTACTTC.

CDR3 DNA: TGTGCCAGCAGTTGGAGGGGCCTTAGCACAGATACGCAGTATTTT. This translates into CASSWRGLSTDTQYF. The chain is built from TRBV6-5 and TRBJ2-3, with D possibly being TRBD2 (6 bases). Germline V gene sequence: CDR1 MNHEY, CDR2 SVGAGI. The CDR3 contains 15 residues. V lost 4 bases and J lost 0, with 11 bases in between.

Here the CDR3 DNA reads TGCGCCAGCAGCTTGCCAGGGAACTCTGGGGCCAACGTCCTGACTTTC. Protein sequence: CASSLPGNSGANVLTF. The chain employs TRBV5-1 and TRBJ2-6, with D possibly matching TRBD1 (5 bases). The germline V and J ends were trimmed by 1 base and 0 bases, with 8 bases remaining between them. Germline CDR1 SGHRS, CDR2 YFSETQ. This CDR3 contains 16 residues.

The chain employs TRBV27 and TRBJ1-5; no reliable D call. Germline V CDR1 and CDR2: MNHEY, SMNVEV (reference sequence). Between the trimmed V and J ends, which lost 4 bases and 4 bases, there was a span of 11 bases. The CDR3 contains 14 residues. CDR3 nucleotides: TGTGCCAGCAGTTCAGGAGGGAGTAATCAGCCCCAGCATTTT. Its translation: CASSSGGSNQPQHF.